This TCR beta chain was sequenced for a study of T cell changes during pregnancy in multiple sclerosis. TCRdb's copy holds only in-frame clones and misses some; the assay was immunoSEQ multiplex PCR. Seen here are tens of thousands of clones, approximately 94% observed once, and the top ten hold 2% to 3%. CDR1 is KGHSH, CDR2 LQKENI, per germline. This CDR3 is built from 13 residues. V lost 6 bases, J lost 4 bases, and 3 bases stayed unmatched. This sequence was found in a female donor with multiple sclerosis, enrolled in a pregnancy study. The sequences come from peripheral blood, collected in the third trimester of pregnancy. The chain is built from TRBV18 and TRBJ1-1; 9 bases agree with TRBD1. In DNA, the CDR3 is TGTGCCAGCTCGACGACAGGGGGCACTGAAGCTTTCTTT. Translation gives CASSTTGGTEAFF.